Shown below are 30 T cell receptor beta chains from a single sample sequenced in a study of T cells in Graves' hyperthyroidism and ophthalmopathy. RNA transcripts provided the source from which TCR beta CDR3 regions were amplified. HTBI primers were the set used in a first-round RT-PCR of the TCR CDR3. One entry per CDR3 protein, called by TCRdb with MiXCR from the multiplex PCR reads. The profile shows 250,000 to 350,000 distinct CDR3 sequences, around a sixth of them singletons. The sample comprised blood. Source of these receptors: a man in his thirties or forties with Graves' hyperthyroidism.

In its sample, this clonotype was seen many times. V gene TRBV7-2 combines with J gene TRBJ1-1; no firm D call. This CDR3 contains 14 residues. V lost 5 bases and J lost 5, with 15 bases in between. Germline loops: CDR1 SGHTA, CDR2 FQGNSA. CDR3 nucleotides: TGTGCCAGCAGCCCCCACAAATTGGGAACTGAAGCTTTCTTT. It is translated as CASSPHKLGTEAFF.

This clonotype was detected many times. This chain joins TRBV12-3 or TRBV12-4 and TRBJ2-7; the D is unclear. This CDR3 spans 12 amino acids. V lost 7 bases, J lost 1 base, and 8 bases lay in between. The CDR3 bases are TGTGCCAGCACCGACCTTTCCTACGAGCAGTACTTC. This translates into CASTDLSYEQYF.

This clonotype was seen many times. The chain joins TRBV27 to TRBJ2-1, with 7 bases aligning to TRBD2. In germline, CDR1 is MNHEY, CDR2 SMNVEV (reference sequence). CDR3 size: 17 residues. V was pared by 4 bases and J by 0 bases, with 9 bases of the junction left unmatched. The CDR3 coding sequence is TGTGCCAGCAGTTATAATAGCGGGCCGAGCTCCTACAATGAGCAGTTCTTC. It is translated as CASSYNSGPSSYNEQFF.

V is TRBV29-1 and J is TRBJ1-5; D might be TRBD1 (5 bases). Germline V gives CDR1 SQVTM, CDR2 ANQGSEA. The CDR3 is 13 amino acids. V dropped 6 bases and J dropped 3 bases, with 12 bases sitting between them. In nucleotides, the CDR3 is TGCAGCGTGGCTGGGGCGTACAATCAGCCCCAGCATTTT. It encodes CSVAGAYNQPQHF.

This clonotype was recorded many times. One junction end does not reproduce the germline sequence, and a read error may be involved. The chain couples TRBV10-2 to TRBJ2-5; TRBD1 agrees at 7 bases. The CDR3 is 17 residues long. Per germline, CDR1 WSHSY and CDR2 SAAADI. The CDR3 DNA reads TGCGCCAGCAGCGAAGGTTCCGGGACAGTGAACCAAGGGACCCAGTACTTC. The encoded protein is CASSEGSGTVNQGTQYF.

This clonotype was seen only a few times. V gene TRBV20-1 combines with J gene TRBJ2-7, with D possibly matching TRBD1 (6 bases). The V gene lost 6 bases and the J gene lost 3 bases, with 15 bases spanning the gap. Germline CDR1 DFQATT, CDR2 SNEGSKA (reference sequence). This CDR3 comprises 13 residues. In DNA, the CDR3 is TGCAGTGCAAAACAGGGCGTGCTCTACGAGCAGTACTTC. It encodes CSAKQGVLYEQYF.

This clonotype has at least ten counts. The chain uses TRBV12-3 or TRBV12-4 and TRBJ2-7, with 13 bases fitting TRBD2. The J segment lost 7 bases and the V segment lost 1 base, leaving 4 bases of the junction unmatched. The CDR3 loop spans 15 amino acids. The CDR3 DNA sequence: TGTGCCAGCAGTTTAGGCCCGGGACTAGCGGGAGAGCAGTACTTC. Translating gives CASSLGPGLAGEQYF.

This clonotype was seen repeatedly, ten times or more. The chain uses TRBV15 and TRBJ2-5; D is possibly TRBD2 (5 bases). The CDR3 is 17 residues long. The germline gives CDR1 LNHNV, CDR2 YYDKDF (reference sequence). The V end lost 8 bases, the J end lost 7 bases, and 29 bases lay between the germline ends. CDR3 DNA sequence: TGTGCCACCGGGCGTGCGGTTAGCGAGTCTGTCGGCGGGACCCAGTACTTC. Translated, it gives CATGRAVSESVGGTQYF.

The rearrangement links TRBV28 to TRBJ2-3; 12 bases are shared with TRBD2. The CDR3 spans 16 residues. Germline V gives CDR1 MDHEN, CDR2 SYDVKM. The junction had 8 bases not matched to a gene; V was cut back by 5 bases and J by 5 bases. Here the CDR3 DNA reads TGTGCCAGCAGTCCGACTAGCGGGAGCTTTGAAGATACGCAGTATTTT. Residues: CASSPTSGSFEDTQYF.

The chain uses TRBV3-1 and TRBJ2-7, with 7 bases matching TRBD2. V shed 4 bases, J shed 6 bases, and the junction held 12 bases outside the gene matches. The CDR3 spans 15 residues. Germline V gene lookup returns CDR1 LGHDT and CDR2 YNNKEL (reference sequence). The CDR3 here is CASSLAGRAFGEQYF. CDR3 DNA sequence: TGTGCCAGCAGCCTCGCAGGGAGGGCGTTTGGCGAGCAGTACTTC.

This chain joins TRBV7-3 and TRBJ2-3; D may be TRBD2 (6 bases). Trimming removed 4 bases from V and 6 bases from J, with 17 bases in between. This CDR3 comprises 15 residues. Germline CDR1 SGHTA, CDR2 FQGTGA. The CDR3 sequence: CASSWGGKLADTQYF. CDR3 coding DNA: TGTGCCAGCAGCTGGGGAGGTAAACTCGCGGATACGCAGTATTTT.

V gene TRBV6-1 combines with J gene TRBJ1-2, with D hard to call. The CDR3 has 13 amino acids. Trimming removed 6 bases at V and 7 bases at J, with 15 bases between. From germline, CDR1 is MNHNS and CDR2 SASEGT. CDR3 region: CASRPDPISGYTF. CDR3 bases: TGTGCCAGCAGACCAGACCCCATTAGTGGCTACACCTTC.

The table lists this clonotype with many counts. V usage is TRBV5-1 and J usage is TRBJ2-1; 8 bases fit TRBD2. V lost 7 bases to trimming and J lost 6 bases; unmatched junction nucleotides: 9. The CDR3 is 14 amino acids. Germline CDR1 SGHRS, CDR2 YFSETQ. In nucleotides, the CDR3 is TGCGCCAGCGCTGGACTAGCCGGAGGCAATGAGCAGTTCTTC. Translating it yields CASAGLAGGNEQFF. Using reference TRBV5-1 and TRBJ2-1 for the parts outside the CDR3, the full variable domain is KAGVTQTPRYLIKTRGQQVTLSCSPISGHRSVSWYQQTPGQGLQFLFEYFSETQRNKGNFPGRFSGRQFSNSRSEMNVSTLELGDSALYLCASAGLAGGNEQFFGPGTRLTVL.

This clonotype showed up many times. The rearrangement joins TRBV18 to TRBJ2-1, with TRBD2 identical over 8 bases. The CDR3 sequence is 16 residues long. The ends lost 6 bases at V and 0 bases at J; junction bases unmatched: 7. In germline, CDR1 is KGHSH, CDR2 LQKENI. The DNA of the CDR3 is TGTGCCAGCTCCGGGGGGGGCCTAAGCTCCTACAATGAGCAGTTCTTC. This sequence encodes CASSGGGLSSYNEQFF. Together with reference TRBV18 and TRBJ2-1, the CDR3 gives the full variable domain: NAGVMQNPRHLVRRRGQEARLRCSPMKGHSHVYWYRQLPEEGLKFMVYLQKENIIDESGMPKERFSAEFPKEGPSILRIQQVVRGDSAAYFCASSGGGLSSYNEQFFGPGTRLTVL.

There are many counts of this clonotype. The rearrangement links TRBV11-1 to TRBJ2-1; D is possibly TRBD1 (5 bases). CDR3 length: 13 residues. From germline, CDR1 is SGHAT and CDR2 FQDESV (reference sequence). Trimming stripped 5 bases from V and 8 bases from J, with 13 bases between. CDR3 residues: CASSAAGLDEQFF. The DNA for the CDR3 is TGTGCCAGCAGCGCAGCAGGGTTAGATGAGCAGTTCTTC.

This chain uses TRBV12-3 or TRBV12-4 with TRBJ2-2, with D tentatively TRBD1 or TRBD2 (5 bases each). The CDR3 has 14 amino acids. Trimming took off 6 bases at V and 9 bases at J, with 17 bases between the two ends. DNA for the CDR3: TGTGCCAGCAGACCGGGGCAGGGCGGCCGGGAGCTGTTTTTT. Translated: CASRPGQGGRELFF.

This clonotype was seen repeatedly, ten times or more. The chain employs TRBV28 and TRBJ2-5, with TRBD2 matching over 11 bases. The germline V gene encodes CDR1 MDHEN and CDR2 SYDVKM. Trimming at V came to 7 bases and at J to 4 bases, leaving 8 bases not matched to a gene. The CDR3 covers 15 residues. The CDR3 DNA reads as TGTGCCAGCAACGGCCGACTAGCGGGAAGAGAGACCCAGTACTTC. Translation gives CASNGRLAGRETQYF.

This rearrangement joins TRBV20-1 to TRBJ2-1, with TRBD2 matching 16 bases. Germline V gene data show CDR1 as DFQATT and CDR2 as SNEGSKA (reference sequence). V shed 4 bases and J 10 bases; nucleotides not matched to a gene: 16. The CDR3 covers 18 residues. The CDR3 reads CSAIWWEGTSGRALEQFF. In DNA form, the CDR3 reads TGCAGTGCTATTTGGTGGGAGGGGACTAGCGGGAGGGCCCTCGAGCAGTTCTTC.

CDR3 residues: CASSGRIGKLFF. CDR3 nucleotides: TGTGCCAGCAGCGGCAGGATAGGAAAACTGTTTTTT. The chain joins TRBV7-2 to TRBJ1-4; no clear D gene. Germline V CDR1 and CDR2: SGHTA, FQGNSA. Between the trimmed V and J ends, which lost 5 bases and 10 bases, there was a span of 11 bases. The CDR3 length is 12 residues.

This clonotype was detected only a few times. V and J are TRBV5-4 and TRBJ2-1; perhaps TRBD1 as D (5 bases). Germline-derived CDR1 and CDR2 are SGHNT and YYREEE (reference sequence). This CDR3 contains 16 residues. The V and J ends lost 3 bases and 7 bases respectively, with 20 bases between them. The CDR3 DNA reads as TGTGCCAGCAGCTGGGGTGGGGCGGCGACGTGGAATGAGCAGTTCTTC. Residues: CASSWGGAATWNEQFF.

This clonotype was recorded a few times. Possible read error: a much larger clone is one base away. This chain links TRBV7-2 with TRBJ2-7, with no clear D. The better agreement between TRBJ2-1 and the DNA end casts doubt on the J call. The germline V gene has CDR1 SGHTA and CDR2 FQGNSA. The CDR3 runs 13 residues. CDR3 residues: CASSLDRYYEQFF. CDR3 DNA: TGTGCCAGCAGCCTCGACCGATACTACGAGCAGTTCTTC.

In its sample, this clonotype was seen a few times. The chain joins TRBV5-1 to TRBJ2-2, with D tentatively TRBD1 or TRBD2 (5 bases each). The CDR3 has 16 amino acids. Germline loops: CDR1 SGHRS, CDR2 YFSETQ. The germline V and J ends were trimmed by 0 bases and 2 bases, with 11 bases remaining between them. CDR3 DNA sequence: TGCGCCAGCAGCTTGGGAGGGGCGAGTAACACCGGGGAGCTGTTTTTT. The encoded protein is CASSLGGASNTGELFF.

This clonotype has more than one count but fewer than ten. This may stem from a read error, because a much larger clone lies one nucleotide away. This chain joins TRBV18 and TRBJ1-3; D gene ambiguous. Per the germline V gene, CDR1 is KGHSH and CDR2 is LQKENI. The CDR3 is 15 residues long. The CDR3 reads CAGSPSALPGNTIYF. The CDR3 bases are TGTGCCGGCTCACCCTCGGCTCTCCCTGGAAACACCATATATTTT.

This clonotype was counted at least ten times. Written as DNA, the CDR3 is TGCACCTGCGAGGGCCCGATGAACACTGAAGCTTTCTTT. It translates to CTCEGPMNTEAFF. This rearrangement joins TRBV20-1 to TRBJ1-1; no clear D. Germline CDR1 reads DFQATT; CDR2 reads SNEGSKA (reference sequence). The length of the CDR3 is 13 residues.

The table lists this clonotype with a few counts. The CDR3 reads CASSLGQGALINQPQHF. CDR3 nucleotide sequence: TGTGCCAGCAGCTTGGGACAGGGGGCCCTTATCAATCAGCCCCAGCATTTT. This chain connects TRBV28 to TRBJ1-5; 12 bases align to TRBD1. J lost 3 bases, V lost 6 bases, and 9 bases had no gene match. This CDR3 comprises 17 residues. From germline, CDR1 is MDHEN and CDR2 SYDVKM.

This clonotype was found many times. This chain connects TRBV20-1 to TRBJ2-1, with 13 bases that match TRBD2. The CDR3 is 15 residues long. Germline CDR1 DFQATT, CDR2 SNEGSKA (reference sequence). With 2 bases clipped from V and 8 bases from J, the junction kept 6 bases outside the gene matches. Here the CDR3 reads CSARFPGTSGDEQFF. Here the CDR3 DNA reads TGCAGTGCTAGATTCCCTGGGACTAGCGGGGATGAGCAGTTCTTC.

There are many counts of this clonotype. The CDR3, as DNA: TGTGCCAGCATCGAGTTCCCAGGGGCATTCGCCACAGATACGCAGTATTTT. Translated: CASIEFPGAFATDTQYF. The gene calls are TRBV2 and TRBJ2-3; maybe TRBD1 (6 bases). The CDR3 covers 17 residues. Germline lookup yields CDR1 SNHLY and CDR2 FYNNEI. Trimming removed 7 bases at V and 2 bases at J, with 22 bases between.

The V and J genes are TRBV29-1 and TRBJ1-5; D unresolved. Deletions cut 4 bases from V and 0 bases from J, with 10 bases between. Germline CDR1 is SQVTM and CDR2 is ANQGSEA. The CDR3 runs to 14 residues. DNA for the CDR3: TGCAGCGTTGGGAATGGATTTAGCAATCAGCCCCAGCATTTT. It yields the protein CSVGNGFSNQPQHF.

CDR3 in amino acids: CASSLGGNSYNSPLHF. DNA for the CDR3: TGTGCCAGCAGCCTGGGGGGAAACTCCTATAATTCACCCCTCCACTTT. The chain employs TRBV3-1 and TRBJ1-6; D is perhaps TRBD1 (5 bases). CDR3 size: 16 residues. Trimming stripped 4 bases from V and 0 bases from J, with 10 bases between. Looked up from germline, CDR1 is LGHDT and CDR2 is YNNKEL (reference sequence).

This clonotype was observed a handful of times. The chain links TRBV12-3 or TRBV12-4 to TRBJ2-6; tentative D call: TRBD2 (5 bases). This CDR3 comprises 16 residues. The V and J ends lost 4 bases and 1 base respectively, with 11 bases between them. The CDR3 here is CASSSGLNSGANVLTF. In DNA form, the CDR3 reads TGTGCCAGCAGTTCAGGACTGAATTCTGGGGCCAACGTCCTGACTTTC.